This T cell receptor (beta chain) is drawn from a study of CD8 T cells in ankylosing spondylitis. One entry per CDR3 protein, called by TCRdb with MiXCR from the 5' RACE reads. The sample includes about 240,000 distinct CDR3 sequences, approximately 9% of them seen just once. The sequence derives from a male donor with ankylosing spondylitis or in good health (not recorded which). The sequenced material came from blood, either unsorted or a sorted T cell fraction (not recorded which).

The CDR3 nucleotides read TGTGCCATCAGGGCTAGCGACCAAGAGACCCAGTACTTC. The encoded protein is CAIRASDQETQYF. V and J are TRBV7-9 and TRBJ2-5; the D gene is possibly TRBD2 (6 bases). The CDR3 runs 13 residues. V lost 10 bases, J lost 0 bases, and 12 bases lay in between. Germline V gene data show CDR1 as SEHNR and CDR2 as FQNEAQ (reference sequence).